These 18 T cell receptor beta chains share one sample of origin, sequenced in a study of blood T cells in healthy people across ages. Together with a sample-barcoded 5' primer, a J-beta primer mix was included in a second PCR lasting 7 to 11 cycles. In TCRdb, the 5' RACE reads were re-called with MiXCR into one record per CDR3 protein. The data show about 640,000 distinct CDR3 sequences, under 65% seen once. The material sequenced was blood. Receptors originate from a man in his 60s in good health.

DNA of the CDR3: TGTGCCAGCAGTTACGAGTCAGGGAGCACAGCTAGCACAGATACGCAGTATTTT. Protein product: CASSYESGSTASTDTQYF. The rearrangement uses TRBV6-5 and TRBJ2-3; perhaps D is TRBD1 or TRBD2 (5 bases each). CDR3 size: 18 residues. Germline-derived CDR1 and CDR2 are MNHEY and SVGAGI. Trimming stripped 2 bases from V and 0 bases from J, with 18 bases between.

V usage is TRBV9 and J usage is TRBJ1-2; tentative D call: TRBD1 (5 bases). Deletions cut 5 bases from V and 7 bases from J, with 15 bases between. This CDR3 region has 13 residues. Germline values: CDR1 SGDLS, CDR2 YYNGEE. The CDR3 region is CASRPRETSGYTF. The CDR3 nucleotides read TGTGCCAGCAGACCCAGGGAGACAAGTGGCTACACCTTC.

The rearrangement links TRBV9 to TRBJ2-1, with 11 bases lining up with TRBD2. The V gene's germline CDR1 is SGDLS and CDR2 YYNGEE. The CDR3 has 15 residues. Trimming removed 1 base from V and 8 bases from J; junction bases left unmatched: 5. The CDR3 loop reads CASSVHSGGAYEQFF. The DNA of the CDR3 is TGTGCCAGCAGCGTACATAGCGGGGGGGCCTATGAGCAGTTCTTC.

The V gene is TRBV10-1, the J gene TRBJ2-4; 10 nucleotides line up with TRBD2. Judging by the DNA end, TRBJ2-7 fits better; the J call may be wrong. The CDR3 spans 16 residues. Germline-derived CDR1 and CDR2 are WNHNN and SYGVQD (reference sequence). The CDR3 loop reads CASSTGTSDKRYEQYF. CDR3 sequence (DNA): TGCGCCAGCAGTACCGGGACTAGCGATAAGCGCTACGAGCAGTACTTC.

V is TRBV2 and J is TRBJ2-4, with D perhaps matching TRBD1 (6 bases). CDR1 SNHLY and CDR2 FYNNEI come from the germline V gene. CDR3 length: 11 amino acids. Trimming left V 7 bases short and J 8 bases short, with 9 bases between. The CDR3 protein is CASTGTHIQYF. The CDR3 nucleotides read TGTGCCAGCACAGGGACACACATTCAGTACTTC.

This clonotype showed up just a few times. This chain's CDR3 is CASSEVAASYEQYF. The CDR3 DNA follows: TGTGCCAGCAGTGAAGTGGCGGCCTCCTACGAGCAGTACTTC. This sequence joins TRBV2 and TRBJ2-7; D is ambiguous. Germline V gives CDR1 SNHLY, CDR2 FYNNEI. With 1 base removed from V and 0 bases from J, the gap between germline ends came to 7 bases. The CDR3 covers 14 residues.

This chain uses TRBV5-6 with TRBJ2-1; 8 bases match TRBD1. Germline assignment: CDR1 SGHDT and CDR2 YYEEEE. The CDR3 has 16 amino acids. The V gene end was trimmed by 1 base and the J gene end by 2 bases; junction bases not matched to a gene: 5. CDR3 DNA: TGTGCCAGCAGCTTGTACTCAGGGGGCGCCTACAATGAGCAGTTCTTC. Amino acid sequence: CASSLYSGGAYNEQFF.

V is TRBV10-3 and J is TRBJ2-3; maybe TRBD2 (6 bases). V was cut by 7 bases and J by 1 base, with 12 bases left in between. This CDR3 region has 14 residues. From germline, CDR1 is ENHRY and CDR2 SYGVKD. The CDR3 sequence is CAIKWDLGTDTQYF. The CDR3 region has the DNA TGTGCCATCAAGTGGGACTTGGGCACAGATACGCAGTATTTT.

V gene TRBV20-1 combines with J gene TRBJ2-7; the D gene could be TRBD1 or TRBD2 (5 bases each). In germline, CDR1 is DFQATT, CDR2 SNEGSKA (reference sequence). Trimming left V 0 bases short and J 2 bases short, with 17 bases between. The CDR3 spans 16 residues. This CDR3 is CSARDFLREGAYEQYF. The CDR3 coding sequence is TGCAGTGCTAGAGATTTTCTGAGGGAAGGGGCCTACGAGCAGTACTTC.

This clonotype was seen a few times. The chain employs TRBV20-1 and TRBJ2-7, with TRBD2 matching over 9 bases. Germline trimming cut 3 bases from V and 10 bases from J; bases unmatched to any gene: 13. From germline, CDR1 is DFQATT and CDR2 SNEGSKA (reference sequence). The CDR3 contains 14 residues. CDR3: CSARFSGSDKSQYF. In nucleotides, the CDR3 is TGCAGTGCTAGGTTTAGCGGGAGCGACAAGTCCCAGTACTTC.

The genes are TRBV12-3 or TRBV12-4 and TRBJ2-3, with TRBD2 matching 7 bases. J lost 0 bases, V lost 3 bases, and 3 bases had no gene match. The CDR3 extends over 15 amino acids. The CDR3 here is CASSFLRGSTDTQYF. The DNA of the CDR3 is TGTGCCAGCAGTTTTCTGCGGGGGAGCACAGATACGCAGTATTTT.

This chain uses TRBV7-2 with TRBJ2-4, with D maybe TRBD1 (5 bases). V was shortened by 5 bases and J by 1 base, with 12 bases between the two germline ends. The CDR3 is 15 residues long. CDR1 is SGHTA, CDR2 FQGNSA, per germline. CDR3 nucleotides: TGTGCCAGCAGCGTAGGGGCTTTGGCCAAAAACATTCAGTACTTC. Translation gives CASSVGALAKNIQYF.

This chain joins TRBV5-1 and TRBJ1-1; a possible D gene is TRBD1 (6 bases). The CDR3 consists of 16 residues. Trimming stripped 0 bases from V and 0 bases from J, with 12 bases between. The germline V gene has CDR1 SGHRS and CDR2 YFSETQ. CDR3 in amino acids: CASSLGGQGMNTEAFF. The DNA for the CDR3 is TGCGCCAGCAGCTTGGGGGGCCAGGGGATGAACACTGAAGCTTTCTTT.

The rearrangement joins TRBV20-1 to TRBJ1-2; TRBD1 is a possible D gene (6 bases). The CDR3 loop spans 14 amino acids. Germline loops: CDR1 DFQATT, CDR2 SNEGSKA (reference sequence). The V end was cut by 6 bases, the J end by 1 base, with 15 bases between. CDR3 nucleotide sequence: TGCAGTGCGCAGGATGACAGGATTAACTATGGCTACACCTTC. The encoded protein is CSAQDDRINYGYTF.

There are many counts of this clonotype. This rearrangement joins TRBV4-2 to TRBJ2-1, with 9 positions matching TRBD2. The J segment lost 10 bases and the V segment lost 2 bases, leaving 3 bases of the junction unmatched. CDR3 size: 13 residues. In germline, CDR1 is LGHNA, CDR2 YNFKEQ. CDR3 in amino acids: CASSQSTSGEQFF. The CDR3 DNA reads TGTGCCAGCAGCCAATCAACTAGCGGGGAGCAGTTCTTC.

V and J are TRBV20-1 and TRBJ1-1; 12 nucleotides match TRBD1. This CDR3 has 16 residues. V trimming: 2 bases; J trimming: 1 base; junction bases outside the gene matches: 5. Germline CDR1 is DFQATT and CDR2 is SNEGSKA (reference sequence). CDR3 DNA sequence: TGCAGTGCTAGACGGGGACAGGGGGCTAGGAACACTGAAGCTTTCTTT. Its protein is CSARRGQGARNTEAFF.

This chain uses TRBV29-1 with TRBJ1-1, with D perhaps TRBD1 (5 bases). Germline V gives CDR1 SQVTM, CDR2 ANQGSEA. V lost 0 bases and J 7 bases, leaving 12 bases between the germline ends. The CDR3 extends over 13 amino acids. CDR3 bases: TGCAGCGTTGAAGACGCCCGAGGGGATGAAGCTTTCTTT. Amino acids: CSVEDARGDEAFF.

This clonotype was seen a few times. The V gene is TRBV19, the J gene TRBJ2-7; 7 bases are shared with TRBD1. The CDR3 has 14 amino acids. Trimming cost V 6 bases and J 6 bases; bases outside gene matches: 11. Germline values: CDR1 LNHDA, CDR2 SQIVND (reference sequence). In nucleotides, the CDR3 is TGTGCCAGTAGCTCCGCGACAGGGTTAATCGAGCAGTACTTC. Translating it yields CASSSATGLIEQYF.